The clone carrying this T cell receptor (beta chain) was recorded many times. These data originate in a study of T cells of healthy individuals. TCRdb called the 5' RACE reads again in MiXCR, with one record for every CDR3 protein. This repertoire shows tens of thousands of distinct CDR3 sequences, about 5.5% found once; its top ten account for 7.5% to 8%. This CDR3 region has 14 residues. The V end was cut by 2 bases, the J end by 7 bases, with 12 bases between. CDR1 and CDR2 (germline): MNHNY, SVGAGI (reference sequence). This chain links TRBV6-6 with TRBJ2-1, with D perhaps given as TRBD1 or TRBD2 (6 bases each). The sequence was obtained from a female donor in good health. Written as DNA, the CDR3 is TGTGCCAGCAGTTACAGGGGGGCCTCGAATGAGCAGTTCTTC. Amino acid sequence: CASSYRGASNEQFF.